These 31 T cell receptor beta chains share one sample of origin, sequenced in a study of blood T cell repertoires in COVID-19. Some clones are missing from TCRdb's copy, which holds only in-frame ones; the method was immunoSEQ multiplex PCR. This table holds some 20,000 clones, around 90% found once. The sample taken for sequencing was peripheral blood. The receptor set was obtained from a human donor in a cohort sampled during active COVID-19.

This rearrangement joins TRBV11-2 to TRBJ2-1, with D possibly matching TRBD2 (6 bases). Germline V gene data show CDR1 as SGHAT and CDR2 as FQNNGV. The CDR3 has 16 residues. V was trimmed by 1 base and J by 7 bases, leaving 17 bases between them. Here the CDR3 DNA reads TGTGCCAGCAGCTTAGTATGGGCGGGCGGGGCAAATGAGCAGTTCTTC. It encodes CASSLVWAGGANEQFF.

This rearrangement joins TRBV6-6 to TRBJ2-7; D is uncertain. This CDR3 has 13 amino acids. Germline CDR1 is MNHNY and CDR2 is SVGAGI (reference sequence). With 6 bases removed from V and 0 bases from J, the gap between germline ends came to 9 bases. The CDR3 nucleotides are TGTGCCAGCAGCCCCCTGAGCTCCTACGAGCAGTACGTC. It translates to CASSPLSSYEQYV.

V usage is TRBV7-8 and J usage is TRBJ1-2, with a weak D call TRBD1 (5 bases). Germline CDR1 and CDR2: SGHVS and FQNEAQ. With 2 bases removed from V and 4 bases from J, the gap between germline ends came to 8 bases. CDR3 length equals 13 residues. The CDR3 sequence: CASSLSRAYGYTF. The CDR3 nucleotides are TGTGCCAGCAGCTTAAGCAGGGCCTATGGCTACACCTTC.

The V gene is TRBV2, the J gene TRBJ1-3; 9 bases map to TRBD1. The length of the CDR3 is 15 residues. V shed 6 bases and J 4 bases; nucleotides not matched to a gene: 7. The germline gives CDR1 SNHLY, CDR2 FYNNEI. CDR3 in amino acids: CASSRGTGRGNTIYF. CDR3 DNA: TGTGCCAGCAGCCGCGGGACAGGGCGAGGAAACACCATATATTTT.

The chain uses TRBV20-1 and TRBJ1-2; D uncertain. This CDR3 comprises 11 residues. Trimming removed 2 bases from V and 10 bases from J, with 11 bases in between. CDR1 DFQATT and CDR2 SNEGSKA come from the germline V gene (reference sequence). For the CDR3, the DNA is TGCAGTGCTAGACCCCGAGTCCACTACACCTTC. Its translation: CSARPRVHYTF.

V usage is TRBV7-2 and J usage is TRBJ2-5; no clear D gene. V lost 1 base and J lost 2, with 8 bases in between. Germline V lookup: CDR1 SGHTA, CDR2 FQGNSA. This CDR3 spans 14 amino acids. The CDR3 protein is CASSLGPSQETQYF. CDR3 in DNA: TGTGCCAGCAGCTTAGGCCCCAGTCAAGAGACCCAGTACTTC.

The chain combines TRBV9 with TRBJ2-7; TRBD2 matches 14 bases. CDR1 and CDR2 from the germline V gene are SGDLS and YYNGEE. J gave up 6 bases and V 9 bases, and 14 bases lay outside the gene matches. The CDR3 totals 16 residues. Written as DNA, the CDR3 is TGTGCCAACCAGGGACTAGCGGGAGTCACCGAATCCGAGCAGTACGTC. Residues: CANQGLAGVTESEQYV.

This chain links TRBV6-5 with TRBJ1-1; D is perhaps TRBD1 (6 bases). V gave up 6 bases and J gave up 0 bases, with 11 bases separating them. Per germline, CDR1 MNHEY and CDR2 SVGAGI. The CDR3 is 14 amino acids. CDR3 residues: CASSPGHMNTEAFF. The CDR3 DNA reads TGTGCCAGCAGCCCGGGACATATGAACACTGAAGCTTTCTTT.

This chain connects TRBV11-2 to TRBJ2-7, with 8 bases aligning to TRBD2. The CDR3 covers 16 residues. From germline, CDR1 is SGHAT and CDR2 FQNNGV. Trimming cost V 1 base and J 3 bases; bases outside gene matches: 8. CDR3 residues: CASSLVGTRKIYEQYV. CDR3 bases: TGTGCCAGCAGCTTAGTCGGGACTAGAAAAATCTACGAGCAGTACGTC.

This chain's CDR3 is CASSLTAVYTGELFF. CDR3 DNA sequence: TGTGCCAGCAGCTTAACCGCGGTTTACACCGGGGAGCTGTTTTTT. The chain carries TRBV7-8 and TRBJ2-2; D gene ambiguous. Germline loops: CDR1 SGHVS, CDR2 FQNEAQ. The CDR3 is 15 amino acids. V was shortened by 2 bases and J by 3 bases, with 10 bases between the two germline ends. The full variable domain, with the rest looked up from reference TRBV7-8 and TRBJ2-2, is GAGVSQSPRYKVAKRGQDVALRCDPISGHVSLFWYQQALGQGPEFLTYFQNEAQLDKSGLPSDRFFAERPEGSVSTLKIQRTQQEDSAVYLCASSLTAVYTGELFFGEGSRLTVL.

This clone was observed a single time. The rearrangement links TRBV6-2 or TRBV6-3 to TRBJ1-2; weak D call: TRBD1 (5 bases). The V gene lost 5 bases and the J gene lost 2 bases, with 9 bases spanning the gap. CDR3 length: 13 amino acids. Germline V gene data show CDR1 as MNHEY and CDR2 as SVGEGT. The CDR3 spells CASSGHQNYGYTF. The CDR3 DNA sequence: TGTGCCAGCAGTGGACACCAGAACTATGGCTACACCTTC.

The rearrangement joins TRBV28 to TRBJ1-1, with 7 bases lining up with TRBD1. The CDR3 runs to 13 residues. Trimming took 8 bases from V and 7 from J; bases not matched to a gene: 10. CDR1 is MDHEN, CDR2 SYDVKM, per germline. The CDR3 spells CASLPTWDSEAFF. The CDR3 DNA sequence: TGTGCCAGCCTGCCCACGTGGGACAGTGAAGCTTTCTTT.

This clone was seen a few times. The chain uses TRBV7-9 and TRBJ2-3, with a weak D call TRBD1 (6 bases). The CDR3 spans 14 residues. CDR1 and CDR2 from the germline V gene are SEHNR and FQNEAQ (reference sequence). The V and J ends lost 5 bases and 0 bases respectively, with 9 bases between them. The CDR3 DNA sequence: TGTGCCAGCAGCGAAACAGGGAGCACAGATACGCAGTATTTT. Translated: CASSETGSTDTQYF.

V and J are TRBV4-3 and TRBJ2-7, with 14 bases aligning to TRBD2. Germline trimming cut 4 bases from V and 4 bases from J; bases unmatched to any gene: 3. The CDR3 spans 15 residues. From germline, CDR1 is LGHNA and CDR2 YSLEER. The CDR3 sequence: CASSPGLAGVYEQYF. The CDR3 region has the DNA TGCGCCAGCAGCCCGGGACTAGCGGGGGTTTACGAGCAGTACTTC.

This sequence joins TRBV6-2 or TRBV6-3 and TRBJ2-2, with D unclear. V was shortened by 0 bases and J by 4 bases, with 9 bases between the two germline ends. Germline V gene sequence: CDR1 MNHEY, CDR2 SVGEGT. This CDR3 has 15 amino acids. The CDR3 protein is CASSYSARPTGELFF. CDR3 sequence (DNA): TGTGCCAGCAGTTACTCTGCGCGGCCCACCGGGGAGCTGTTTTTT.

The chain has TRBV18 and TRBJ1-3; weak D call: TRBD1 (5 bases). CDR3 size: 15 residues. V shed 2 bases and J shed 0 bases, with 8 bases lying between them. CDR1 KGHSH and CDR2 LQKENI come from the germline V gene. CDR3 bases: TGTGCCAGCTCACCAGGGGGGAGCTCTGGAAACACCATATATTTT. Translation gives CASSPGGSSGNTIYF.

This sequence joins TRBV14 and TRBJ1-6; perhaps TRBD1 as D (6 bases). Germline V CDR1 and CDR2: SGHDN, FVKESK. Between the trimmed V and J ends, which lost 2 bases and 9 bases, there was a span of 11 bases. The CDR3 runs 14 residues. CDR3 protein: CASSQRGIGSPLHF. The CDR3 DNA follows: TGTGCCAGCAGCCAAAGGGGGATAGGTTCACCCCTCCACTTT.

The CDR3 DNA follows: TGTGCCAGCATCAGAGTCCAGGCTTTGGGTGAGACCCAGTACTTC. It translates to CASIRVQALGETQYF. The V and J genes are TRBV7-2 and TRBJ2-5, with D unclear. Trimming removed 7 bases at V and 5 bases at J, with 20 bases between. The germline V gene encodes CDR1 SGHTA and CDR2 FQGNSA. The CDR3 runs to 15 residues. Based on the CDR3 plus reference TRBV7-2 and TRBJ2-5, the full variable domain is GAGVSQSPSNKVTEKGKDVELRCDPISGHTALYWYRQSLGQGLEFLIYFQGNSAPDKSGLPSDRFSAERTGGSVSTLTIQRTQQEDSAVYLCASIRVQALGETQYFGPGTRLLVL.

The chain uses TRBV7-9 and TRBJ2-2; maybe TRBD1 (6 bases). This CDR3 is 15 amino acids long. Trimming removed 3 bases at V and 3 bases at J, with 11 bases between. In germline, CDR1 is SEHNR, CDR2 FQNEAQ (reference sequence). For the CDR3, the DNA is TGTGCCAGCAGCTTTACAGGGAGAGACACCGGGGAGCTGTTTTTT. Translated: CASSFTGRDTGELFF.

V is TRBV3-1 (or the pseudogene TRBV3-2) and J is TRBJ2-1; the match to TRBD2 covers 11 bases. The germline V gene has CDR1 LGHDT and CDR2 YNNKEL (reference sequence). The CDR3 is 17 amino acids. J was trimmed by 7 bases and V by 6 bases; bases with no gene match: 14. The CDR3: CASRSRLAGGRGNEQFF. Written as DNA, the CDR3 is TGTGCCAGCAGGTCGCGGCTAGCGGGGGGCCGGGGGAATGAGCAGTTCTTC.

V usage is TRBV11-2 and J usage is TRBJ2-7, with a weak D call TRBD2 (6 bases). The CDR3 extends over 15 amino acids. Trimming took off 5 bases at V and 0 bases at J, with 14 bases between the two ends. Germline CDR1 reads SGHAT; CDR2 reads FQNNGV. DNA of the CDR3: TGTGCCAGCAGCCGCGGAGGGGTGAGCTCCTACGAGCAGTACGTC. This codes for CASSRGGVSSYEQYV.

The V call is TRBV6-2 or TRBV6-3, the J call TRBJ1-2, with D maybe TRBD1 (5 bases). Germline CDR1 reads MNHEY; CDR2 reads SVGEGT. V lost 0 bases, J lost 6 bases, and 11 bases lay in between. This CDR3 has 14 residues. This CDR3 reads CASSYSPGKDGYTF. The CDR3 DNA reads as TGTGCCAGCAGTTACTCTCCAGGGAAGGATGGCTACACCTTC.

The V call is TRBV11-2, the J call TRBJ2-2; 11 bases line up with TRBD2. The germline CDR1 and CDR2 sequences are SGHAT and FQNNGV. V shed 2 bases and J 1 base; nucleotides not matched to a gene: 6. CDR3 length: 18 residues. The CDR3 region is CASSLIAGGPLNTGELFF. CDR3 sequence (DNA): TGTGCCAGCAGCTTAATAGCGGGAGGGCCTTTGAACACCGGGGAGCTGTTTTTT. Full variable domain (remainder filled in from reference TRBV11-2 and TRBJ2-2): EAGVAQSPRYKIIEKRQSVAFWCNPISGHATLYWYQQILGQGPKLLIQFQNNGVVDDSQLPKDRFSAERLKGVDSTLKIQPAKLEDSAVYLCASSLIAGGPLNTGELFFGEGSRLTVL.

The V call is TRBV28, the J call TRBJ2-7; D not resolved. Deletions cut 3 bases from V and 0 bases from J, with 9 bases between. Germline V lookup: CDR1 MDHEN, CDR2 SYDVKM. The CDR3 is 14 amino acids. The DNA for the CDR3 is TGTGCCAGCAGTTTCCAGGCCCACTCCTACGAGCAGTACTTC. It is translated as CASSFQAHSYEQYF.

The chain is built from TRBV7-6 and TRBJ2-7; 8 bases fit TRBD1. This CDR3 is built from 14 residues. The V and J ends lost 5 bases and 1 base, in that order; junction bases with no gene match: 4. Germline values: CDR1 SGHVS, CDR2 FNYEAQ. CDR3 sequence (DNA): TGTGCCAGCAGCCAGAGACAGGGGTCCTACGAGCAGTACTTC. Translated, it gives CASSQRQGSYEQYF.

The chain has TRBV19 and TRBJ1-5; the D is unclear. Germline CDR1 reads LNHDA; CDR2 reads SQIVND (reference sequence). The CDR3 length is 12 residues. V lost 7 bases to trimming and J lost 6 bases, with 10 bases between them. The CDR3 DNA follows: TGTGCCAGTACCCGATCCGGTCAGCCCCAGCATTTT. The encoded protein is CASTRSGQPQHF. Full variable domain (missing parts from reference TRBV19 and TRBJ1-5): DGGITQSPKYLFRKEGQNVTLSCEQNLNHDAMYWYRQDPGQGLRLIYYSQIVNDFQKGDIAEGYSVSREKKESFPLTVTSAQKNPTAFYLCASTRSGQPQHFGDGTRLSIL.

The rearrangement uses TRBV27 and TRBJ1-2, with a possible D match to TRBD1 (5 bases). Trimming removed 2 bases from V and 10 bases from J, with 17 bases in between. In germline, CDR1 is MNHEY, CDR2 SMNVEV (reference sequence). CDR3 length equals 14 residues. The CDR3 loop reads CASSLVAGGVDYTF. The CDR3 nucleotides are TGTGCCAGCAGTTTAGTAGCCGGGGGTGTAGACTACACCTTC.

The V and J genes are TRBV2 and TRBJ2-1, with a tentative D call TRBD2 (7 bases). Germline V gives CDR1 SNHLY, CDR2 FYNNEI. V was clipped by 7 bases and J by 3 bases, with 13 bases between them. The CDR3 covers 14 residues. CDR3 bases: TGTGCCAGCAAAGGGGAGGGGGTCTACAATGAGCAGTTCTTC. This codes for CASKGEGVYNEQFF.

This chain connects TRBV3-1 (or the pseudogene TRBV3-2) to TRBJ1-6; TRBD1 is a possible D gene (5 bases). The CDR3 contains 17 residues. V was shortened by 0 bases and J by 7 bases, with 16 bases between the two germline ends. Germline assignment: CDR1 LGHDT and CDR2 YNNKEL (reference sequence). The CDR3 loop reads CASSQEGGVVINSPLHF. The DNA for the CDR3 is TGTGCCAGCAGCCAAGAGGGAGGGGTCGTGATAAATTCACCCCTCCACTTT.

A note on this clone: This specimen includes other DNA sequences encoding the same CDR3. The CDR3 is CASSSAGTGDGYTF. Written as DNA, the CDR3 is TGTGCCAGCAGTTCAGCCGGGACAGGGGACGGCTACACCTTC. V gene TRBV27 combines with J gene TRBJ1-2; 10 bases fit TRBD1. The CDR3 extends over 14 amino acids. Germline V gives CDR1 MNHEY, CDR2 SMNVEV (reference sequence). V lost 4 bases and J lost 8; bases outside the gene matches: 7.

The CDR3 DNA reads TGTACCAGCAGCTTAGTCGGACAGATATCCTACAATGAGCAGTTCTTC. It encodes CTSSLVGQISYNEQFF. This chain connects TRBV7-2 to TRBJ2-1; maybe TRBD1 (6 bases). Germline CDR1 reads SGHTA; CDR2 reads FQGNSA. The CDR3 is 16 residues long. Trimming stripped 1 base from V and 1 base from J, with 11 bases between.